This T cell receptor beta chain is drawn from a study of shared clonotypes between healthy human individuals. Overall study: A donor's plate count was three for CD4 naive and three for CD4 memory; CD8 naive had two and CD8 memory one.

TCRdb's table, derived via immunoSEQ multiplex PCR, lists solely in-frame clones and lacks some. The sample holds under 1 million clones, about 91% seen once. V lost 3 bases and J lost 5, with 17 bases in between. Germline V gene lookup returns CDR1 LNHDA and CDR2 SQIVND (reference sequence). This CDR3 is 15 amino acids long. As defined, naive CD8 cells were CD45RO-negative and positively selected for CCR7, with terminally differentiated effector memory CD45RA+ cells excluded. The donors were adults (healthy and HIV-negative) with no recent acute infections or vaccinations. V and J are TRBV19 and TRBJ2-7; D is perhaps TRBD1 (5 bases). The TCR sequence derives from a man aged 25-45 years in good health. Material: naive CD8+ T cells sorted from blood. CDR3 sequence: CASSIRTGLLNEQYF. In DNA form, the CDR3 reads TGTGCCAGTAGTATTAGAACAGGCCTCCTGAACGAGCAGTACTTC.